The 18 T cell receptor beta chains in this list originate from one sample, sequenced in a study of spatial heterogeneity in lung cancer. Noted time point: blood at routine non-recurrence follow-up after resection. TCRdb reprocessed the 5' RACE reads via MiXCR and lists one record per CDR3 protein. The table lists roughly 11,000 distinct CDR3 sequences, over 9.5% of them singletons. Sequenced here: PBMCs, sampled at follow-up. The receptors stem from a female donor with early-stage non-small cell lung cancer.

This clonotype was seen at least ten times. The chain carries TRBV27 and TRBJ2-1; TRBD2 is a possible D gene (5 bases). The CDR3 loop spans 13 amino acids. Per germline, CDR1 MNHEY and CDR2 SMNVEV (reference sequence). Trimming stripped 3 bases from V and 5 bases from J, with 8 bases between. This CDR3 reads CASSFRGNNEQFF. The CDR3 coding sequence is TGTGCCAGCAGTTTCCGGGGAAACAATGAGCAGTTCTTC.

This clonotype has at least ten counts. V gene TRBV5-4 combines with J gene TRBJ2-1; TRBD2 agrees at 7 bases. Per germline, CDR1 SGHNT and CDR2 YYREEE (reference sequence). This CDR3 comprises 17 residues. The V and J ends lost 5 bases and 1 base, in that order; junction bases with no gene match: 12. The chain's CDR3 is CASRFVWSGESYNEQFF. CDR3 nucleotide sequence: TGTGCCAGCAGATTTGTCTGGAGCGGGGAGTCCTACAATGAGCAGTTCTTC.

This clonotype was picked up many times. The chain uses TRBV5-1 and TRBJ2-3; 11 bases align to TRBD2. Germline V gives CDR1 SGHRS, CDR2 YFSETQ. CDR3 length: 17 residues. The V segment lost 2 bases and the J segment 0 bases; nucleotides outside the gene matches: 5. Here the CDR3 reads CASSLSSSGGSTDTQYF. CDR3 coding DNA: TGCGCCAGCAGCTTAAGCTCTAGCGGGGGGAGCACAGATACGCAGTATTTT.

This clonotype was seen ten or more times. The gene calls are TRBV27 and TRBJ2-2; TRBD2 is a possible D gene (5 bases). V gave up 6 bases and J gave up 5 bases, with 13 bases separating them. Looked up from germline, CDR1 is MNHEY and CDR2 is SMNVEV (reference sequence). The CDR3 is 14 residues long. CDR3 nucleotides: TGTGCCAGCAGGGCCGAGGGTTTTACCGGGGAGCTGTTTTTT. Amino acids: CASRAEGFTGELFF.

This clonotype was counted ten times or more. The rearrangement links TRBV29-1 to TRBJ2-3, with TRBD2 matching over 11 bases. Germline V gene lookup returns CDR1 SQVTM and CDR2 ANQGSEA. V lost 0 bases and J lost 6; bases outside the gene matches: 8. The CDR3 contains 16 residues. Here the CDR3 DNA reads TGCAGCGTTGAAGAACTAGCGGGGGTTAGTACGGATACGCAGTATTTT. Its translation is CSVEELAGVSTDTQYF.

This clonotype was observed at least ten times. The chain links TRBV5-4 to TRBJ1-4; D gene unclear. The CDR3 is 14 residues long. The germline V and J ends were trimmed by 0 bases and 7 bases, with 10 bases remaining between them. Germline V CDR1 and CDR2: SGHNT, YYREEE (reference sequence). The CDR3: CASSLDQVTEKLFF. DNA of the CDR3: TGTGCCAGCAGCTTGGATCAGGTGACTGAAAAACTGTTTTTT.

This clonotype has at least ten counts. The chain links TRBV5-1 to TRBJ2-3, with 9 bases fitting TRBD2. Unmatched junction bases numbered 11, after V lost 1 base and J lost 5 bases. The CDR3 runs 17 residues. The germline V gene has CDR1 SGHRS and CDR2 YFSETQ. CDR3 nucleotide sequence: TGCGCCAGCAGCTTGATGGGAACCGGGACTAGCCTAGATACGCAGTATTTT. This encodes CASSLMGTGTSLDTQYF. Together with reference TRBV5-1 and TRBJ2-3, the CDR3 gives the full variable domain: KAGVTQTPRYLIKTRGQQVTLSCSPISGHRSVSWYQQTPGQGLQFLFEYFSETQRNKGNFPGRFSGRQFSNSRSEMNVSTLELGDSALYLCASSLMGTGTSLDTQYFGPGTRLTVL.

At least ten counts were recorded for this clonotype. The rearrangement joins TRBV11-2 to TRBJ2-3; 7 bases are shared with TRBD2. The germline V gene encodes CDR1 SGHAT and CDR2 FQNNGV. V lost 0 bases to trimming and J lost 2 bases; unmatched junction nucleotides: 8. The CDR3 length is 17 residues. CDR3 sequence (DNA): TGTGCCAGCAGCTTAGAGTACGGCGGGGGAACCACAGATACGCAGTATTTT. This encodes CASSLEYGGGTTDTQYF.

The sample holds many counts of this clonotype. This sequence joins TRBV2 and TRBJ2-6, with 7 bases lining up with TRBD1. The V and J ends lost 6 bases and 0 bases, in that order; junction bases with no gene match: 5. Germline CDR1 SNHLY, CDR2 FYNNEI. The CDR3 is 16 residues long. The CDR3 coding sequence is TGTGCCAGCAGCTGGTCAGGGGGCTCTGGGGCCAACGTCCTGACTTTC. Translating it yields CASSWSGGSGANVLTF.

This clonotype was seen at least ten times. V and J are TRBV6-5 and TRBJ2-2; 16 bases match TRBD2. This CDR3 has 17 residues. Germline CDR1 reads MNHEY; CDR2 reads SVGAGI. V shed 6 bases, J shed 6 bases, and the junction held 7 bases outside the gene matches. CDR3 in DNA: TGTGCCAGCAGCCCACCCGGGACTAGCGGGGGGGCCGGGGAGCTGTTTTTT. Encoded protein: CASSPPGTSGGAGELFF.

This clonotype was counted many times. The chain recombines TRBV7-9 with TRBJ1-2, with D maybe TRBD1 (5 bases). This CDR3 has 15 amino acids. CDR1 is SEHNR, CDR2 FQNEAQ, per germline (reference sequence). V was clipped by 6 bases and J by 2 bases, with 16 bases between them. The DNA of the CDR3 is TGTGCCAGCAGTAACCCGGGGCAAGGAAACTATGGCTACACCTTC. This codes for CASSNPGQGNYGYTF.

The chain combines TRBV20-1 with TRBJ1-1; D is unresolved. The germline V gene encodes CDR1 DFQATT and CDR2 SNEGSKA (reference sequence). Deletions cut 0 bases from V and 8 bases from J, with 13 bases between. The CDR3 runs 13 residues. CDR3 loop: CSARDQSAWEAFF. The CDR3 DNA is TGCAGTGCTAGAGATCAGTCAGCCTGGGAAGCTTTCTTT.

J is TRBJ2-3 and V is TRBV9, with D unclear. The germline V gene encodes CDR1 SGDLS and CDR2 YYNGEE. V was clipped by 0 bases and J by 0 bases, with 5 bases between them. The CDR3 totals 14 residues. The CDR3 protein is CASSVAGSTDTQYF. The CDR3 DNA is TGTGCCAGCAGCGTAGCGGGCAGCACAGATACGCAGTATTTT.

This clonotype was detected many times. This sequence joins TRBV7-9 and TRBJ1-4; 7 bases align to TRBD1. Trimming removed 1 base from V and 8 bases from J; junction bases left unmatched: 7. The CDR3 is 15 residues long. CDR1 and CDR2 (germline): SEHNR, FQNEAQ (reference sequence). The CDR3 sequence is CASSLGYRGEEKLFF. CDR3 nucleotide sequence: TGTGCCAGCAGCTTAGGGTACAGGGGAGAAGAAAAACTGTTTTTT.

This clonotype has a handful of counts. The rearrangement joins TRBV20-1 to TRBJ2-3, with TRBD2 as a possible D gene (7 bases). The ends were cut back, 8 bases at V and 1 base at J, with 16 bases in the middle. The CDR3 runs to 14 residues. Germline V gives CDR1 DFQATT, CDR2 SNEGSKA (reference sequence). CDR3 coding DNA: TGCAGTAAAAACAGGGACTATGGCACAGATACGCAGTATTTT. This translates into CSKNRDYGTDTQYF.

This chain links TRBV15 with TRBJ1-6, with a possible D match to TRBD1 (6 bases). In germline, CDR1 is LNHNV, CDR2 YYDKDF (reference sequence). The CDR3 sequence is 14 residues long. V was shortened by 6 bases and J by 8 bases, with 14 bases between the two germline ends. CDR3 coding DNA: TGTGCCACCAGGGGATCAGGGGACGATTCACCCCTCCACTTT. It is translated as CATRGSGDDSPLHF.

This clonotype has a count of ten or more. The gene calls are TRBV12-2 and TRBJ2-2; whether TRBD1, the table's D call, matches the DNA was not checked. TRBV12-2 is given as a pseudogene. The CDR3 is 17 residues long. CDR3 region: CASRSSGQGARTGELFF. CDR3 nucleotide sequence: TGTGCAAGTCGCTCATCCGGGCAGGGGGCGCGGACCGGGGAGCTGTTTTTT.

In its sample, this clonotype was seen many times. The V call is TRBV9, the J call TRBJ2-2, with 7 positions matching TRBD2. This CDR3 comprises 15 residues. V trimming: 4 bases; J trimming: 4 bases; junction bases outside the gene matches: 7. CDR1 is SGDLS, CDR2 YYNGEE, per germline. The CDR3 sequence is CASSPLALPTGELFF. For the CDR3, the DNA is TGTGCCAGCAGCCCACTAGCGCTCCCCACCGGGGAGCTGTTTTTT.